This TCR beta chain was found in a study of cytomegalovirus exposure and HLA in healthy donors. Study-level findings and limits: Common viral pathogens seemed to be connected with several of the most significant clusters, according to a later analysis. Earlier results showed most TCR beta V segments being productive about 87% or about 30% of the time. It was reported that TCR beta sequences correctly inferred the HLA-A and HLA-B alleles for most subjects.

CDR3 length equals 16 residues. Germline CDR1 is SGDLS and CDR2 is YYNGEE. With 0 bases removed from V and 5 bases from J, the gap between germline ends came to 14 bases. As regards this clone: What it binds is not known.

This PCR relied on a set of 60 Vbeta primers and 13 Jbeta primers. This table comes from immunoSEQ multiplex PCR, and its TCRdb copy is limited to in-frame clones, with some not included. The sample has 85,000 to 100,000 clones; around 60% are singletons. The V gene is TRBV9, the J gene TRBJ1-4; D is possibly TRBD1 (6 bases). This clonotype originated in a man in his fifties or sixties in good health and CMV-seronegative. What was sequenced was PBMCs. The CDR3 DNA sequence: TGTGCCAGCAGCGTAGAAGCTACAGGGTACAATGAAAAACTGTTTTTT. Encoded protein: CASSVEATGYNEKLFF. Combining the CDR3 with reference TRBV9 and TRBJ1-4 gives the whole variable domain DSGVTQTPKHLITATGQRVTLRCSPRSGDLSVYWYQQSLDQGLQFLIQYYNGEERAKGNILERFSAQQFPDLHSELNLSSLELGDSALYFCASSVEATGYNEKLFFGSGTQLSVL.